The 25 T cell receptor beta chains below come from one sample, sequenced in a study of blood T cell repertoires in COVID-19. Clones were sequenced by immunoSEQ multiplex PCR, and TCRdb holds only the in-frame ones, with some missing. Among approximately 240,000 clones, about 80% were seen once, and the ten largest hold less than 2.5%. What was sequenced was peripheral blood. The origin of the receptors is a woman in her sixties with acute or convalescent COVID-19.

J is TRBJ2-1 and V is TRBV19; no firm D call. The V end lost 3 bases, the J end lost 10 bases, and 10 bases lay between the germline ends. In germline, CDR1 is LNHDA, CDR2 SQIVND (reference sequence). The CDR3 covers 12 residues. CDR3 nucleotide sequence: TGTGCCAGTAGTATGTTGTCAGGCGAGCAGTTCTTC. Its translation is CASSMLSGEQFF. Full variable domain (outside the CDR3, taken from reference TRBV19 and TRBJ2-1): DGGITQSPKYLFRKEGQNVTLSCEQNLNHDAMYWYRQDPGQGLRLIYYSQIVNDFQKGDIAEGYSVSREKKESFPLTVTSAQKNPTAFYLCASSMLSGEQFFGPGTRLTVL.

The V gene is TRBV6-2 or TRBV6-3, the J gene TRBJ1-2, with a possible D match to TRBD1 (6 bases). The germline V and J ends were trimmed by 4 bases and 3 bases, with 9 bases remaining between them. This CDR3 has 13 residues. Germline CDR1 reads MNHEY; CDR2 reads SVGEGT. CDR3 sequence: CASSLGQHYGYTF. The CDR3, as DNA: TGTGCCAGCAGTTTAGGACAGCACTATGGCTACACCTTC.

V and J are TRBV7-2 and TRBJ2-1; TRBD2 matches at 7 bases. This CDR3 is built from 14 residues. In germline, CDR1 is SGHTA, CDR2 FQGNSA. With 5 bases clipped from V and 10 bases from J, the junction kept 11 bases outside the gene matches. The CDR3 sequence: CASSPRSSGGEQFF. The CDR3 DNA is TGTGCCAGCAGCCCCAGATCTAGCGGCGGCGAGCAGTTCTTC.

This clone was counted only a few times. The CDR3 here is CASSRAGTLNGGNTIYF. CDR3 DNA: TGTGCCAGTTCCAGGGCCGGGACTCTCAACGGTGGAAACACCATATATTTT. The chain employs TRBV19 and TRBJ1-3; TRBD1 is a possible D gene (5 bases). V was shortened by 8 bases and J by 3 bases, with 23 bases between the two germline ends. The CDR3 has 17 residues. Germline V gene data show CDR1 as LNHDA and CDR2 as SQIVND (reference sequence).

This chain links TRBV7-2 with TRBJ2-5; TRBD2 agrees at 12 bases. This CDR3 has 16 amino acids. J gave up 5 bases and V 4 bases, and 8 bases lay outside the gene matches. Germline values: CDR1 SGHTA, CDR2 FQGNSA. The CDR3 region has the DNA TGTGCCAGCAGCTGGGGGCGGACTAGCGGGGTTGAGACCCAGTACTTC. Translation gives CASSWGRTSGVETQYF.

The V call is TRBV2, the J call TRBJ2-7, with TRBD2 matching 14 bases. V shed 9 bases and J 6 bases; nucleotides not matched to a gene: 7. Per germline, CDR1 SNHLY and CDR2 FYNNEI. This CDR3 comprises 14 residues. The CDR3 protein is CASGRLAGGPEQYF. The CDR3 DNA is TGTGCCAGTGGTAGACTAGCGGGGGGGCCCGAGCAGTACTTC.

The V and J genes are TRBV11-2 and TRBJ2-1; D is unclear. The CDR3 is 19 residues long. Trimming removed 3 bases at V and 0 bases at J, with 21 bases between. Germline CDR1 and CDR2: SGHAT and FQNNGV. The CDR3 sequence: CASSFLSYSMKSSYNEQFF. The CDR3 nucleotides are TGTGCCAGCAGCTTCCTCTCATACAGCATGAAGAGCTCCTACAATGAGCAGTTCTTC.

This rearrangement joins TRBV2 to TRBJ1-2; TRBD1 matches 9 bases. This CDR3 is 16 amino acids long. Trimming at V came to 6 bases and at J to 7 bases, leaving 15 bases not matched to a gene. CDR1 is SNHLY and CDR2 is FYNNEI in the germline V gene. CDR3: CASRTTAGQGSLGYTF. For the CDR3, the DNA is TGTGCCAGCAGGACCACCGCGGGACAGGGATCTCTTGGCTACACCTTC. The whole variable domain, filled in from reference TRBV2 and TRBJ1-2, reads EPEVTQTPSHQVTQMGQEVILRCVPISNHLYFYWYRQILGQKVEFLVSFYNNEISEKSEIFDDQFSVERPDGSNFTLKIRSTKLEDSAMYFCASRTTAGQGSLGYTFGSGTRLTVV.

This chain links TRBV19 with TRBJ1-1; perhaps TRBD1 as D (5 bases). This CDR3 region has 17 residues. Trimming took off 3 bases at V and 7 bases at J, with 24 bases between the two ends. Germline CDR1 is LNHDA and CDR2 is SQIVND (reference sequence). CDR3 region: CASSIRGTGGDQYEAFF. For the CDR3, the DNA is TGTGCCAGTAGTATTCGCGGGACCGGCGGGGATCAATATGAAGCTTTCTTT.

V gene TRBV9 combines with J gene TRBJ2-1, with D tentatively TRBD2 (6 bases). CDR3 length: 16 amino acids. The V end was cut by 3 bases, the J end by 3 bases, with 16 bases between. The germline CDR1 and CDR2 sequences are SGDLS and YYNGEE. The CDR3 sequence is CASSASGDWSYNEQFF. CDR3 nucleotides: TGTGCCAGCAGCGCATCCGGGGACTGGAGCTACAATGAGCAGTTCTTC.

The chain employs TRBV4-2 and TRBJ1-1; 7 bases align to TRBD1. Germline loops: CDR1 LGHNA, CDR2 YNFKEQ. This CDR3 region has 14 residues. V was pared by 5 bases and J by 4 bases, with 7 bases of the junction left unmatched. The CDR3 bases are TGTGCCAGCAGCAAACAGGGGAGGATCACTGAAGCTTTCTTT. This gives the protein CASSKQGRITEAFF.

J is TRBJ2-1 and V is TRBV3-1 (or the pseudogene TRBV3-2); TRBD2 matches at 13 bases. Per the germline V gene, CDR1 is LGHDT and CDR2 is YNNKEL (reference sequence). The V gene end was trimmed by 3 bases and the J gene end by 9 bases; junction bases not matched to a gene: 8. There are 16 residues in the CDR3. The CDR3 loop reads CASSQGLAGTGGEQFF. Written as DNA, the CDR3 is TGTGCCAGCAGCCAGGGACTAGCGGGGACCGGTGGTGAGCAGTTCTTC.

The V gene is TRBV6-1, the J gene TRBJ1-1; possible D gene TRBD1, 6 bases. This CDR3 region has 14 residues. Trimming cost V 3 bases and J 7 bases, with 15 bases left between them. Germline V lookup: CDR1 MNHNS, CDR2 SASEGT. The CDR3 region has the DNA TGTGCCAGCAGTGAGGTCCAAGGACAGAGTGAAGCTTTCTTT. It codes for CASSEVQGQSEAFF.

CDR3 in amino acids: CASSERGFGYGYTF. CDR3 in DNA: TGTGCCAGCAGTGAAAGGGGATTTGGCTATGGCTACACCTTC. The V call is TRBV6-1, the J call TRBJ1-2; weak D call: TRBD1 (5 bases). The ends were cut back, 2 bases at V and 4 bases at J, with 11 bases in the middle. Germline CDR1 and CDR2: MNHNS and SASEGT. CDR3 size: 14 residues.

The chain is built from TRBV2 and TRBJ1-1, with TRBD1 matching 8 bases. Germline V gene data show CDR1 as SNHLY and CDR2 as FYNNEI. Trimming at V came to 4 bases and at J to 1 base, leaving 2 bases not matched to a gene. The CDR3 contains 14 residues. Written as DNA, the CDR3 is TGTGCCAGCAGTGTAGACAGGGGGAACACTGAAGCTTTCTTT. Translation: CASSVDRGNTEAFF.

V gene TRBV6-1 combines with J gene TRBJ1-5; no definite D call. Germline CDR1 MNHNS, CDR2 SASEGT. V lost 2 bases, J lost 0 bases, and 5 bases lay in between. The CDR3 spans 14 residues. CDR3 DNA: TGTGCCAGCAGTGAAATACATAGCAATCAGCCCCAGCATTTT. Its translation is CASSEIHSNQPQHF.

This clone was seen only a few times. The chain has TRBV4-2 and TRBJ2-3; D is uncertain. Germline CDR1 LGHNA, CDR2 YNFKEQ. This CDR3 comprises 15 residues. Trimming took off 1 base at V and 0 bases at J, with 8 bases between the two ends. CDR3 sequence (DNA): TGTGCCAGCAGCCAAGCGGCGGCTAGCACAGATACGCAGTATTTT. Translated: CASSQAAASTDTQYF.

V usage is TRBV2 and J usage is TRBJ2-2; TRBD2 might be the D (6 bases). Per germline, CDR1 SNHLY and CDR2 FYNNEI. This CDR3 contains 14 residues. The germline V and J ends were trimmed by 1 base and 5 bases, with 8 bases remaining between them. The CDR3, as DNA: TGTGCCAGCAGTGAAGTTCGGGGGACCGGGGAGCTGTTTTTT. This translates into CASSEVRGTGELFF. The full variable domain, completed using reference TRBV2 and TRBJ2-2, is EPEVTQTPSHQVTQMGQEVILRCVPISNHLYFYWYRQILGQKVEFLVSFYNNEISEKSEIFDDQFSVERPDGSNFTLKIRSTKLEDSAMYFCASSEVRGTGELFFGEGSRLTVL.

J is TRBJ2-7 and V is TRBV18; D is ambiguous. There are 12 residues in the CDR3. In germline, CDR1 is KGHSH, CDR2 LQKENI. Between the trimmed V and J ends, which lost 5 bases and 0 bases, there was a span of 5 bases. CDR3 loop: CASSANSYEQYF. The CDR3 DNA reads as TGTGCCAGCTCAGCGAACTCCTACGAGCAGTACTTC. The full variable domain, with the rest looked up from reference TRBV18 and TRBJ2-7, is NAGVMQNPRHLVRRRGQEARLRCSPMKGHSHVYWYRQLPEEGLKFMVYLQKENIIDESGMPKERFSAEFPKEGPSILRIQQVVRGDSAAYFCASSANSYEQYFGPGTRLTVT.

This clone was seen only a few times. This chain uses TRBV5-1 with TRBJ2-2, with TRBD2 identical over 13 bases. J lost 3 bases, V lost 3 bases, and 2 bases had no gene match. CDR1 is SGHRS, CDR2 YFSETQ, per germline. The CDR3 loop spans 16 amino acids. CDR3 protein: CASSWGLAGYTGELFF. The CDR3 DNA follows: TGCGCCAGCAGCTGGGGACTAGCGGGGTACACCGGGGAGCTGTTTTTT.

The J gene is TRBJ1-1, the V gene TRBV5-1; D possibly corresponds to TRBD1 (6 bases). Deletions cut 3 bases from V and 3 bases from J, with 15 bases between. The CDR3 is 15 amino acids. Germline CDR1 SGHRS, CDR2 YFSETQ. In nucleotides, the CDR3 is TGCGCCAGCAGCTACACAGGGTCGTCGTACACTGAAGCTTTCTTT. Translated: CASSYTGSSYTEAFF.

V gene TRBV28 combines with J gene TRBJ2-7, with TRBD1 identical over 9 bases. The CDR3 is 15 amino acids. From germline, CDR1 is MDHEN and CDR2 SYDVKM. V lost 2 bases and J lost 1; bases outside the gene matches: 3. The CDR3 sequence is CASSLVGTGSYEQYF. The CDR3 region has the DNA TGTGCCAGCAGTTTAGTTGGGACAGGGTCCTACGAGCAGTACTTC.

CDR3 in amino acids: CASSQDTGGVEKLFF. The DNA for the CDR3 is TGTGCCAGCAGCCAAGATACAGGGGGCGTCGAAAAACTGTTTTTT. V usage is TRBV4-2 and J usage is TRBJ1-4, with TRBD1 matching 9 bases. In germline, CDR1 is LGHNA, CDR2 YNFKEQ. V lost 0 bases and J lost 8; bases outside the gene matches: 4. The CDR3 runs 15 residues.

This clone was observed a single time. This rearrangement joins TRBV28 to TRBJ1-1; D may be TRBD1 (6 bases). V was clipped by 8 bases and J by 0 bases, with 16 bases between them. The CDR3 sequence is 15 residues long. CDR1 and CDR2 from the germline V gene are MDHEN and SYDVKM. CDR3 DNA: TGTGCCAGCCGAGGGACAACAGCATTGAACACTGAAGCTTTCTTT. Translating gives CASRGTTALNTEAFF. Based on the CDR3 plus reference TRBV28 and TRBJ1-1, the full variable domain is DVKVTQSSRYLVKRTGEKVFLECVQDMDHENMFWYRQDPGLGLRLIYFSYDVKMKEKGDIPEGYSVSREKKERFSLILESASTNQTSMYLCASRGTTALNTEAFFGQGTRLTVV.

This clone occurred once. The chain couples TRBV21-1 to TRBJ1-2; whether TRBD1, the table's D call, matches the DNA was not checked. TRBV21-1 is deemed a pseudogene. The CDR3 is made up of 17 amino acids. DNA for the CDR3: TGTGCCAGCAGCAAAGTTTCAGGCAATCTGGCTAACTATGGCTACACCTTC. Translated: CASSKVSGNLANYGYTF.